A single sample is the source of the 27 T cell receptor beta chains below, sequenced in a study of blood T cells in healthy people across ages. Alongside a J-beta primer mix, a sample-barcoded 5' primer served in a second PCR lasting about 7 to 11 cycles. TCRdb recomputed calls from the 5' RACE reads with MiXCR, one row per CDR3 protein. This table holds more than 800,000 distinct CDR3 sequences, 25% to 30% found once. What was sequenced was blood. All receptors derive from a woman of 80 years or more in good health.

This clonotype appeared many times. The chain joins TRBV6-1 to TRBJ1-2; D may be TRBD1 (5 bases). Germline CDR1 MNHNS, CDR2 SASEGT. This CDR3 has 14 amino acids. V was pared by 1 base and J by 4 bases, with 10 bases between. CDR3 residues: CASSEGGSSYGYTF. The CDR3 region has the DNA TGTGCCAGCAGTGAAGGGGGCAGCTCCTATGGCTACACCTTC.

V and J are TRBV4-1 and TRBJ1-1; D is unresolved. V was pared by 1 base and J by 3 bases, with 12 bases between. CDR3 length: 15 amino acids. CDR1 and CDR2 from the germline V gene are MGHRA and YSYEKL. The CDR3 loop reads CASSQGSLGYTEAFF. Written as DNA, the CDR3 is TGCGCCAGCAGCCAAGGGTCCTTGGGGTACACTGAAGCTTTCTTT.

The gene calls are TRBV20-1 and TRBJ2-1; D uncertain. V was clipped by 2 bases and J by 7 bases, with 12 bases between them. This CDR3 has 13 residues. Germline CDR1 DFQATT, CDR2 SNEGSKA (reference sequence). CDR3 sequence: CSARRLVSNEQFF. The CDR3 bases are TGCAGTGCTAGACGGCTAGTCAGTAATGAGCAGTTCTTC.

This clonotype was observed a handful of times. The CDR3 nucleotides are TGTGCCAGCAGCCCCCCCTCGCGGGGGGGCCTTACGCAGTATTTT. Translated: CASSPPSRGGLTQYF. The chain recombines TRBV3-1 with TRBJ2-3, with 9 bases aligning to TRBD2. Trimming removed 4 bases from V and 8 bases from J; junction bases left unmatched: 10. Looked up from germline, CDR1 is LGHDT and CDR2 is YNNKEL (reference sequence). The CDR3 is 15 residues long.

Many counts were recorded for this clonotype. The CDR3 protein is CAWREEGPGPFF. The CDR3 nucleotides are TGTGCCTGGAGGGAGGAGGGGCCCGGACCTTTCTTT. The gene calls are TRBV30 and TRBJ1-1; D might be TRBD1 (5 bases). V was pared by 3 bases and J by 12 bases, with 17 bases between. The CDR3 length is 12 residues. In germline, CDR1 is GTSNPN, CDR2 SVGIG (reference sequence). The whole variable domain, filled in from reference TRBV30 and TRBJ1-1, reads SQTIHQWPATLVQPVGSPLSLECTVEGTSNPNLYWYRQAAGRGLQLLFYSVGIGQISSEVPQNLSASRPQDRQFILSSKKLLLSDSGFYLCAWREEGPGPFFGQGTRLTVV.

This clonotype was seen a single time. The chain employs TRBV7-2 and TRBJ2-3, with 8 nucleotides matching TRBD2. CDR1 and CDR2 (germline): SGHTA, FQGNSA. The trim removed 4 bases at V and 2 bases at J, leaving 11 bases unmatched. The CDR3 has 17 residues. The chain's CDR3 is CASSWLPGGRTTDTQYF. CDR3 nucleotides: TGTGCCAGCAGCTGGTTGCCGGGGGGGCGAACCACAGATACGCAGTATTTT. Together with reference TRBV7-2 and TRBJ2-3, the CDR3 gives the full variable domain: GAGVSQSPSNKVTEKGKDVELRCDPISGHTALYWYRQSLGQGLEFLIYFQGNSAPDKSGLPSDRFSAERTGGSVSTLTIQRTQQEDSAVYLCASSWLPGGRTTDTQYFGPGTRLTVL.

The chain recombines TRBV7-2 with TRBJ2-1, with 11 bases matching TRBD2. CDR1 and CDR2 (germline): SGHTA, FQGNSA. The CDR3 extends over 17 amino acids. The junction had 8 bases not matched to a gene; V was cut back by 5 bases and J by 2 bases. DNA of the CDR3: TGTGCCAGCAGCACCCCCGTTAGCGGGGGGGCCTACAATGAGCAGTTCTTC. Translating gives CASSTPVSGGAYNEQFF.

This clonotype was counted many times. The V and J genes are TRBV12-3 or TRBV12-4 and TRBJ2-5; tentative D call: TRBD1 (5 bases). The CDR3 covers 14 residues. Trimming removed 6 bases from V and 4 bases from J, with 15 bases in between. Here the CDR3 DNA reads TGTGCCAGCAGACGACAGCTTTCAGGAGAGACCCAGTACTTC. Its translation: CASRRQLSGETQYF.

V usage is TRBV5-5 and J usage is TRBJ1-1; the match to TRBD1 covers 9 bases. CDR1 SGHKS and CDR2 YYEKEE come from the germline V gene (reference sequence). V shed 4 bases, J shed 4 bases, and the junction held 8 bases outside the gene matches. The CDR3 length is 15 residues. The CDR3, as DNA: TGTGCCAGCAGCACGGACAGGGGTTGGGGCACTGAAGCTTTCTTT. This encodes CASSTDRGWGTEAFF.

The V call is TRBV5-1, the J call TRBJ1-1, with 11 nucleotides matching TRBD1. This CDR3 has 18 amino acids. Germline CDR1 is SGHRS and CDR2 is YFSETQ. After removal of 5 bases from V and 0 bases from J, the junction contained 12 bases not matched to a gene. The CDR3 coding sequence is TGCGCCAGCAGTGATGGGACAGGGGGTTCGGGGGTGAACACTGAAGCTTTCTTT. This sequence encodes CASSDGTGGSGVNTEAFF.

V is TRBV29-1 and J is TRBJ1-5; 8 nucleotides align to TRBD1. From germline, CDR1 is SQVTM and CDR2 ANQGSEA. The CDR3 has 13 residues. Trimming at V came to 4 bases and at J to 5 bases, leaving 4 bases not matched to a gene. In DNA form, the CDR3 reads TGCAGCGTTGCTGGACAGGGAGATCAGCCCCAGCATTTT. Amino acid sequence: CSVAGQGDQPQHF.

This clonotype was detected a few times. The chain joins TRBV24-1 to TRBJ1-2, with 7 positions matching TRBD1. V shed 4 bases, J shed 1 base, and the junction held 8 bases outside the gene matches. The germline CDR1 and CDR2 sequences are KGHDR and SFDVKD. This CDR3 contains 16 residues. The CDR3 nucleotides are TGTGCCACCAGTGACACCCCAGGGGGTGATAACTATGGCTACACCTTC. Amino acids: CATSDTPGGDNYGYTF.

Concerning this clonotype: The conserved phenylalanine or tryptophan normally closing the CDR3 is absent here, so this likely arose from a read error. CDR3 sequence (DNA): TGTGCCAGCAGTTTGGACAGGGGGACAGATACGCAGTATTCT. This codes for CASSLDRGTDTQYS. The rearrangement uses TRBV27 and TRBJ2-3; the match to TRBD1 covers 10 bases. The CDR3 contains 14 residues. CDR1 MNHEY and CDR2 SMNVEV come from the germline V gene (reference sequence). J was trimmed by 3 bases and V by 3 bases; bases with no gene match: 0.

This clonotype has at least ten counts. V gene TRBV3-1 combines with J gene TRBJ2-1; unclear D gene. Germline lookup yields CDR1 LGHDT and CDR2 YNNKEL (reference sequence). With 1 base removed from V and 4 bases from J, the gap between germline ends came to 11 bases. This CDR3 is 15 amino acids long. The CDR3 spells CASSQASGPYNEQFF. The CDR3 region has the DNA TGTGCCAGCAGCCAAGCCTCAGGACCTTACAATGAGCAGTTCTTC.

The chain recombines TRBV21-1 with TRBJ2-3; the D call of TRBD2 is as the table states it, not checked on the DNA. TRBV21-1 is recorded as a pseudogene. The CDR3 spans 16 residues. CDR3 nucleotide sequence: TGTGCCAGCAGCAAAAAGGGCGGGGGGGGCCCAGATACGCAGTATTTT. Amino acid sequence: CASSKKGGGGPDTQYF.

Note on this clonotype: This may be a read error, as it is one base from a much larger clone. This sequence joins TRBV7-6 and TRBJ2-1, with D perhaps TRBD1 (6 bases). In germline, CDR1 is SGHVS, CDR2 FNYEAQ. The CDR3 has 16 residues. CDR3 DNA: TGTGCCAGCAGCTTATACGGCAGGGGCTTGGACAATGAGGAGTTCTTC. This encodes CASSLYGRGLDNEEFF.

A few counts support this clonotype. The V call is TRBV12-3 or TRBV12-4, the J call TRBJ1-1; D is possibly TRBD1 (5 bases). This CDR3 is 12 amino acids long. V was clipped by 3 bases and J by 10 bases, with 12 bases between them. DNA for the CDR3: TGTGCCAGCAGTTTGGGACGCACGGTAGCTTTCTTT. This sequence encodes CASSLGRTVAFF.

There are many counts of this clonotype. V usage is TRBV7-9 and J usage is TRBJ2-5; D perhaps matches TRBD1 (6 bases). CDR3 length: 16 amino acids. Looked up from germline, CDR1 is SEHNR and CDR2 is FQNEAQ (reference sequence). The V gene lost 2 bases and the J gene lost 3 bases, with 16 bases spanning the gap. DNA of the CDR3: TGTGCCAGCAGCTTACTCTGGACAGAGGAAGAAGAGACCCAGTACTTC. Translation: CASSLLWTEEEETQYF.

Note on this clonotype: Possible read error: a much larger clone is one base away. The V gene is TRBV6-2 or TRBV6-3, the J gene TRBJ2-5; 9 bases line up with TRBD2. This CDR3 comprises 15 residues. V was pared by 4 bases and J by 11 bases, with 14 bases of the junction left unmatched. From germline, CDR1 is MNHEY and CDR2 SVGEGT. The CDR3 is CASSWRGGGSNEQYF. The CDR3 DNA reads TGTGCCAGCAGTTGGCGCGGGGGGGGGAGCAATGAGCAGTACTTC.

The rearrangement links TRBV28 to TRBJ2-5, with 7 nucleotides matching TRBD1. Germline trimming cut 5 bases from V and 2 bases from J; bases unmatched to any gene: 8. The CDR3 contains 15 residues. Germline CDR1 is MDHEN and CDR2 is SYDVKM. The CDR3 here is CASSPLTGNQETQYF. Here the CDR3 DNA reads TGTGCCAGCAGTCCCCTGACAGGGAATCAAGAGACCCAGTACTTC.

This clonotype was seen just once. A much larger clone differs from this one at a single base, so this may be a read error. The chain uses TRBV5-6 and TRBJ2-7; D possibly matches TRBD1 or TRBD2 (6 bases each). The J call may be faulty, since TRBJ2-5 better matches the DNA end. CDR3 length: 16 residues. Germline-derived CDR1 and CDR2 are SGHDT and YYEEEE. The CDR3 DNA is TGTGCCAACTCAACCCGGGGGACCAGGGGAGGAGAGACCCAGTACTTC. The encoded protein is CANSTRGTRGGETQYF.

This clonotype was observed a handful of times. V usage is TRBV19 and J usage is TRBJ2-1; D unclear. The germline V and J ends were trimmed by 7 bases and 10 bases, with 20 bases remaining between them. CDR1 and CDR2 from the germline V gene are LNHDA and SQIVND (reference sequence). This CDR3 contains 14 residues. The CDR3 protein is CASTLKLETGEQFF. The CDR3 DNA sequence: TGTGCCAGTACCCTAAAGTTGGAGACTGGAGAGCAGTTCTTC.

About this clonotype: It may be a read error: a sequence one base away is much more abundant. The rearrangement uses TRBV6-5 and TRBJ2-1; tentative D call: TRBD2 (6 bases). Germline V gene data show CDR1 as MNHEY and CDR2 as SVGAGI. The CDR3 extends over 13 amino acids. V was cut by 6 bases and J by 13 bases, with 19 bases left in between. The CDR3 bases are TGTGCCAGCAGGCAGTTAGCGGCGGAGACCCAGTTCTTC. Amino acids: CASRQLAAETQFF.

The chain is built from TRBV11-3 and TRBJ2-1; TRBD2 matches 13 bases. V gave up 5 bases and J gave up 9 bases; unmatched junction bases: 13. This CDR3 region has 17 residues. The germline CDR1 and CDR2 sequences are SGHNT and YENEEA. CDR3 sequence: CASSPSSLAGGLSEQFF. The DNA of the CDR3 is TGTGCCAGCAGCCCGTCCTCACTAGCGGGGGGGCTCAGTGAGCAGTTCTTC.

This clonotype was detected many times. The chain uses TRBV27 and TRBJ1-2, with 7 positions matching TRBD1. The CDR3 has 13 amino acids. With 10 bases clipped from V and 2 bases from J, the junction kept 7 bases outside the gene matches. Germline V gives CDR1 MNHEY, CDR2 SMNVEV (reference sequence). The CDR3 here is CATKGANNYGYTF. CDR3 DNA sequence: TGTGCCACCAAGGGGGCTAACAACTATGGCTACACCTTC.

This clonotype has ten or more counts. The rearrangement joins TRBV6-2 or TRBV6-3 to TRBJ2-7; D may be TRBD1 (6 bases). This CDR3 is 14 amino acids long. The germline V and J ends were trimmed by 2 bases and 2 bases, with 10 bases remaining between them. Germline assignment: CDR1 MNHEY and CDR2 SVGEGT. This chain's CDR3 is CASSYRDTTYEQYF. CDR3 coding DNA: TGTGCCAGCAGTTACCGGGACACCACCTACGAGCAGTACTTC.

Points on this clonotype: This may be a read error: a much more frequent sequence differs by one nucleotide. The rearrangement joins TRBV12-3 or TRBV12-4 to TRBJ1-1; no reliable D call. CDR3 length: 14 amino acids. In DNA, the CDR3 is TGTGCCAGCAGTACGGCCGGTGGGAACACTGGAGCTTTCTTT. Its translation is CASSTAGGNTGAFF.